The 19 T cell receptor beta chains listed next were all sequenced from one sample in a study of control samples from healthy donors and cancer patients (dated by TCRdb to between 2020 and 2021). Library construction relied on the immunoSEQ multiplex PCR assay. Held by TCRdb, this immuneACCESS table contains in-frame sequences only and omits some clones. Under half of the omission traces to an unresolved V gene where checked; the cause of the rest is unknown. The sample table records 60,000 to 95,000 clones; approximately 91% of these occur just once. 8% to 10% of the sample is held by the ten biggest clonotypes. The specimen was PBMCs. The receptor set was obtained from a woman aged 50 to 60 with colorectal cancer.

V and J are TRBV10-3 and TRBJ1-3; 7 bases fit TRBD1. Germline CDR1 ENHRY, CDR2 SYGVKD. This CDR3 comprises 13 residues. J lost 4 bases, V lost 7 bases, and 4 bases had no gene match. The CDR3 reads CAITSGGGNTIYF. CDR3 nucleotides: TGTGCCATCACCTCAGGGGGGGGAAACACCATATATTTT.

The genes are TRBV5-1 and TRBJ2-1; TRBD2 matches at 10 bases. The CDR3 totals 15 residues. CDR1 is SGHRS, CDR2 YFSETQ, per germline. Trimming took 1 base from V and 3 from J; bases not matched to a gene: 1. CDR3 sequence reads: CASSLSGGVYNEQFF. CDR3 in DNA: TGCGCCAGCAGCTTGAGCGGGGGGGTCTACAATGAGCAGTTCTTC.

The rearrangement links TRBV24-1 to TRBJ2-1; maybe TRBD1 (6 bases). V was clipped by 7 bases and J by 1 base, with 16 bases between them. The germline V gene has CDR1 KGHDR and CDR2 SFDVKD. The CDR3 sequence is 16 residues long. The CDR3 coding sequence is TGTGCCACCAGCCAAGCCGGACAGTTATCCTACAATGAGCAGTTCTTC. Encoded protein: CATSQAGQLSYNEQFF.

The V gene is TRBV7-2, the J gene TRBJ1-4; D may be TRBD1 (5 bases). The V end was cut by 2 bases, the J end by 10 bases, with 14 bases between. CDR3 length: 14 residues. CDR1 is SGHTA and CDR2 is FQGNSA in the germline V gene. The CDR3 DNA reads as TGTGCCAGCAGCTTAAAGGAGGGCGGGGGAAAACTGTTTTTT. Translation gives CASSLKEGGGKLFF.

The chain has TRBV7-2 and TRBJ2-5; 7 bases align to TRBD1. Trimming took 4 bases from V and 3 from J; bases not matched to a gene: 2. This CDR3 contains 13 residues. Germline CDR1 and CDR2: SGHTA and FQGNSA. This CDR3 reads CASSSGTEETQYF. Here the CDR3 DNA reads TGTGCCAGCAGCTCCGGGACAGAAGAGACCCAGTACTTC. Filled out from reference TRBV7-2 and TRBJ2-5, the complete variable domain reads GAGVSQSPSNKVTEKGKDVELRCDPISGHTALYWYRQSLGQGLEFLIYFQGNSAPDKSGLPSDRFSAERTGGSVSTLTIQRTQQEDSAVYLCASSSGTEETQYFGPGTRLLVL.

The J gene is TRBJ1-4, the V gene TRBV19; D is undetermined. Trimming removed 3 bases from V and 0 bases from J, with 5 bases in between. This CDR3 comprises 14 residues. The V gene's germline CDR1 is LNHDA and CDR2 SQIVND (reference sequence). Here the CDR3 DNA reads TGTGCCAGTAGTATGGTGGCAACTAATGAAAAACTGTTTTTT. Its translation: CASSMVATNEKLFF.

The chain carries TRBV6-6 and TRBJ2-6, with 7 bases lining up with TRBD1. After removal of 5 bases from V and 0 bases from J, the junction contained 7 bases not matched to a gene. This CDR3 spans 17 amino acids. Germline V lookup: CDR1 MNHNY, CDR2 SVGAGI (reference sequence). The CDR3 region is CASSRQGYISGANVLTF. CDR3 DNA sequence: TGTGCCAGCAGTCGACAGGGATATATCTCTGGGGCCAACGTCCTGACTTTC.

The chain employs TRBV5-6 and TRBJ1-2, with 8 bases identical to TRBD1. Germline V CDR1 and CDR2: SGHDT, YYEEEE. The CDR3 covers 14 residues. V shed 4 bases and J 6 bases; nucleotides not matched to a gene: 8. CDR3 sequence reads: CASSRLTGEDGYTF. CDR3 in DNA: TGTGCCAGCAGCCGCTTGACAGGGGAGGATGGCTACACCTTC.

V and J are TRBV13 and TRBJ1-1; D may be TRBD1 (5 bases). CDR1 and CDR2 (germline): PRHDT, FYEKMQ (reference sequence). The CDR3 has 14 amino acids. The V end was cut by 5 bases, the J end by 4 bases, with 14 bases between. The CDR3, as DNA: TGTGCCAGCAGCAAAACAGGTCGGGGCACTGAAGCTTTCTTT. Its protein product is CASSKTGRGTEAFF. The complete variable domain, with remaining parts taken from reference TRBV13 and TRBJ1-1, reads AAGVIQSPRHLIKEKRETATLKCYPIPRHDTVYWYQQGPGQDPQFLISFYEKMQSDKGSIPDRFSAQQFSDYHSELNMSSLELGDSALYFCASSKTGRGTEAFFGQGTRLTVV.

The chain couples TRBV6-2 or TRBV6-3 to TRBJ1-5; D may be TRBD1 (6 bases). CDR1 is MNHEY and CDR2 is SVGEGT in the germline V gene. This CDR3 region has 20 residues. V was pared by 2 bases and J by 2 bases, with 25 bases between. The CDR3 nucleotides read TGTGCCAGCAGTTACGTTCGGGGGCAAAGAGTTCGTGGTGGCAATCAGCCCCAGCATTTT. It encodes CASSYVRGQRVRGGNQPQHF.

The V gene is TRBV5-6, the J gene TRBJ2-1; TRBD1 might be the D (5 bases). The CDR3 length is 13 residues. Trimming cost V 2 bases and J 3 bases, with 6 bases left between them. CDR1 SGHDT and CDR2 YYEEEE come from the germline V gene. The CDR3 reads CASSFQGYNEQFF. CDR3 nucleotides: TGTGCCAGCAGCTTCCAGGGCTACAATGAGCAGTTCTTC.

The gene calls are TRBV7-2 and TRBJ1-1; 7 bases map to TRBD1. Trimming at V came to 6 bases and at J to 2 bases, leaving 6 bases not matched to a gene. The CDR3 sequence is 14 residues long. Per the germline V gene, CDR1 is SGHTA and CDR2 is FQGNSA. For the CDR3, the DNA is TGTGCCAGCAGTGTAGGGACAGATAACACTGAAGCTTTCTTT. This translates into CASSVGTDNTEAFF.

This chain uses TRBV12-3 or TRBV12-4 with TRBJ2-4; D is possibly TRBD2 (5 bases). The CDR3 sequence is 12 residues long. Trimming took 7 bases from V and 8 from J, leaving 12 bases between them. In DNA form, the CDR3 reads TGTGCCAGCACCTCCGGGAATGACATTCAGTACTTC. It is translated as CASTSGNDIQYF.

The chain has TRBV6-6 and TRBJ1-1; 10 positions agree with TRBD1. Germline CDR1 MNHNY, CDR2 SVGAGI (reference sequence). After removal of 5 bases from V and 4 bases from J, the junction contained 4 bases not matched to a gene. The CDR3 totals 14 residues. The CDR3 nucleotides read TGTGCCAGCAGTCGTGGACAGGGGGGCACTGAAGCTTTCTTT. Protein product: CASSRGQGGTEAFF.

The chain employs TRBV7-2 and TRBJ1-1, with 9 bases matching TRBD1. Per germline, CDR1 SGHTA and CDR2 FQGNSA. CDR3 length: 14 residues. V lost 8 bases to trimming and J lost 10 bases; unmatched junction nucleotides: 14. This CDR3 reads CASQGSQDRGRAFF. CDR3 bases: TGTGCCAGCCAGGGATCCCAGGACAGGGGTCGAGCTTTCTTT.

The chain couples TRBV12-3 or TRBV12-4 to TRBJ1-2; TRBD1 matches at 7 bases. The CDR3 totals 13 residues. Trimming cost V 3 bases and J 3 bases; bases outside gene matches: 1. DNA of the CDR3: TGTGCCAGCAGTTTCCAGGGGGACTATGGCTACACCTTC. Amino acid sequence: CASSFQGDYGYTF.

This clone was seen only once. CDR3 DNA: TGTGCCAGCAGCTTACTGGGGTCAGAAGAGACCCAGTACTTC. This gives the protein CASSLLGSEETQYF. This rearrangement joins TRBV7-9 to TRBJ2-5; D is undetermined. Looked up from germline, CDR1 is SEHNR and CDR2 is FQNEAQ (reference sequence). The CDR3 runs 14 residues. V lost 2 bases and J lost 3, with 10 bases in between.

The gene calls are TRBV4-3 and TRBJ1-3; D uncertain. V gave up 0 bases and J gave up 8 bases, with 11 bases separating them. Per the germline V gene, CDR1 is LGHNA and CDR2 is YSLEER. The length of the CDR3 is 14 residues. CDR3 nucleotide sequence: TGCGCCAGCAGCCAAGATGTCCTCGGAGACACCATATATTTT. Residues: CASSQDVLGDTIYF.

The chain has TRBV10-3 and TRBJ2-5; D possibly corresponds to TRBD1 (5 bases). The germline gives CDR1 ENHRY, CDR2 SYGVKD. The CDR3 sequence is 13 residues long. Trimming removed 6 bases at V and 2 bases at J, with 10 bases between. The CDR3 spells CAISSTGQETQYF. The CDR3 DNA is TGTGCCATCAGCTCAACAGGACAAGAGACCCAGTACTTC.